This T cell receptor beta chain was captured in a study of shared clonotypes between healthy human individuals. Germline CDR1 is MDHEN and CDR2 is SYDVKM. V shed 6 bases, J shed 3 bases, and the junction held 3 bases outside the gene matches. This CDR3 is built from 13 residues. TCRdb's copy holds only in-frame clones and misses some; the assay was immunoSEQ multiplex PCR. This repertoire shows about 510,000 clones, almost 80% found once; its top ten account for approximately 13%. The sequencing input was PBMCs. The chain recombines TRBV28 with TRBJ2-3; the match to TRBD2 covers 7 bases. The receptor was derived from a woman between 40 and 55 years old in good health. Some clones in this sample may be carry-over from other donors' samples. CDR3 residues: CASREAGTDTQYF. In DNA, the CDR3 is TGTGCCAGCAGGGAAGCGGGAACAGATACGCAGTATTTT.